These T cell receptor beta chains were read from a single sample in a study of human T cells and chemical hapten exposure. Each CDR3 protein is one row after TCRdb ran MiXCR on the RACE reads. The sample consists of roughly 380,000 distinct CDR3 sequences, roughly 4.8% of them appearing once. Sequenced material: whole blood, taken in connection with sensitization to the hapten diphenylcyclopropenone (DPC). All receptors derive from a woman in her fifties or sixties with alopecia areata. Some clones in this sample may be carry-over from other donors' samples. The CDR3 runs from the conserved cysteine through the conserved F or W.

J: TRBJ1-1; V: TRBV19; CDR3: CASSWGIEAFF
J: TRBJ1-5; V: TRBV20-1; CDR3: CSAQDRGGNQPQHF
J: TRBJ2-3; V: TRBV12-3/TRBV12-4; CDR3: CAGGQGGTDTQYF
J: TRBJ2-7; V: TRBV9; CDR3: CASSLQRFSYEQYF
J: TRBJ2-4; V: TRBV7-9; CDR3: CASSARQGNLAKNIQYF
J: TRBJ1-2; V: TRBV10-3; CDR3: CAISESRSNYGYTF
J: TRBJ2-1; V: TRBV9; CDR3: CASSALAGVYNEQFF
J: TRBJ2-3; V: TRBV5-1; CDR3: CASSIRGTTDTQYF
J: TRBJ2-7; V: TRBV28; CDR3: CASSPLRTYEQYF
J: TRBJ2-1; V: TRBV3-1; CDR3: CASSPQRNNEQFF
J: TRBJ1-5; V: TRBV6-2/TRBV6-3; CDR3: CASTYPTGVQHF
J: TRBJ2-5; V: TRBV5-1; CDR3: CASSLFELWETQYF
J: TRBJ2-7; V: TRBV5-6; CDR3: CASSPGTYPREQYF
J: TRBJ2-2; V: TRBV20-1; CDR3: CSASSGQANTGELFF
J: TRBJ2-5; V: TRBV5-6; CDR3: CASSPGLAGGLETQYF
J: TRBJ1-6; V: TRBV20-1; CDR3: CSARRGTPLHF
J: TRBJ2-7; V: TRBV5-8; CDR3: CASSHVNSYEQYF
J: TRBJ2-1; V: TRBV20-1; CDR3: CSARDKTGISYNEQFF
J: TRBJ2-3; V: TRBV13; CDR3: CASSWGPTDTQYF
J: TRBJ2-7; V: TRBV28; CDR3: CASSYYSPSTSYEQYF
J: TRBJ1-4; V: TRBV29-1; CDR3: CSVITTNEKLFF
J: TRBJ2-7; V: TRBV7-2; CDR3: CASSQRDSLYEQYF
J: TRBJ2-1; V: TRBV11-3; CDR3: CASSLDLAQYNEQFF
J: TRBJ2-3; V: TRBV7-2; CDR3: CASHPRTSGGADTQYF
J: TRBJ1-1; V: TRBV18; CDR3: CASSPQGTGNTEAFF
J: TRBJ1-4; V: TRBV12-3/TRBV12-4; CDR3: CASSLTGVEEKLFF
J: TRBJ2-7; V: TRBV20-1; CDR3: CSARDGTSGSHEQYF
J: TRBJ1-1; V: TRBV5-1; CDR3: CASTAAGLNTEAFF
J: TRBJ1-4; V: TRBV20-1; CDR3: CSALGTENEKLFF
J: TRBJ1-1; V: TRBV29-1; CDR3: CSAELNTEAFF
J: TRBJ2-1; V: TRBV12-3/TRBV12-4; CDR3: CASSLGKFDEQFF
J: TRBJ1-6; V: TRBV6-1; CDR3: CASSELMRTISPLHF
J: TRBJ2-1; V: TRBV7-6; CDR3: CASSFLERNEQFF
J: TRBJ2-7; V: TRBV7-2; CDR3: CASSSGESYEQYF
J: TRBJ2-3; V: TRBV20-1; CDR3: CSARDSSGGTDTQYF
J: TRBJ2-7; V: TRBV27; CDR3: CATSGTDSYEQYF
J: TRBJ1-2; V: TRBV12-3/TRBV12-4; CDR3: CASSSGGYTF
J: TRBJ1-4; V: TRBV7-8; CDR3: CASSFVPGEKLFF
J: TRBJ2-7; V: TRBV20-1; CDR3: CSAREVLSGYEQYF
J: TRBJ1-2; V: TRBV10-2; CDR3: CASSESGAGNYGYTF
J: TRBJ1-4; V: TRBV20-1; CDR3: CSARGLQGAYEKLFF
J: TRBJ2-3; V: TRBV6-2/TRBV6-3; CDR3: CASSYSTGTSDTQYF
J: TRBJ2-1; V: TRBV4-1; CDR3: CASSQDRIEQFF
J: TRBJ1-1; V: TRBV27; CDR3: CASGNGQAAEAFF
J: TRBJ1-1; V: TRBV20-1; CDR3: CSASPDSEAFF
J: TRBJ1-1; V: TRBV6-1; CDR3: CASSVTQGSEAFF
J: TRBJ2-1; V: TRBV3-1; CDR3: CASSQGASGRGEQFF